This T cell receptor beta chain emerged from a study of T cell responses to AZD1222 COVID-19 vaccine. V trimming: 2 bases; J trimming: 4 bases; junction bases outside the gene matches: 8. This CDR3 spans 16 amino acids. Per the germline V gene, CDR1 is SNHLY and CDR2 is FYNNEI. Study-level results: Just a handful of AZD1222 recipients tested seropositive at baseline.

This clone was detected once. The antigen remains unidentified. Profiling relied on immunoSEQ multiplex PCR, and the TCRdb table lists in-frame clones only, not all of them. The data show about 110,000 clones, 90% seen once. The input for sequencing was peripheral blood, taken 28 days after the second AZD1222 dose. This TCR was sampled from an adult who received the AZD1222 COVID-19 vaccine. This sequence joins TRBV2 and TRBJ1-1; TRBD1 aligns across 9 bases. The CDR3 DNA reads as TGTGCCAGCAGTGAACAAGGGACAGGGTACCTCACTGAAGCTTTCTTT. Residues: CASSEQGTGYLTEAFF.